Each of the 2 T cell receptor beta chains below was sequenced from the same sample in a study of T cells in Graves' hyperthyroidism and ophthalmopathy. Authors of the study amplified TCR beta CDR3 regions from RNA transcripts. During a first-round RT-PCR of the TCR CDR3, the HTBI primer set was used. MiXCR, applied by TCRdb to the multiplex PCR reads, yields one record per CDR3 protein. The sample has a few hundred thousand distinct CDR3 sequences, around a sixth seen once; the top ten hold around 6.6%. Sequencing used blood. Receptor source: a woman under 40 with Graves' hyperthyroidism.

The table lists this clonotype with many counts. This chain joins TRBV13 and TRBJ2-1; TRBD2 matches at 9 bases. CDR1 is PRHDT, CDR2 FYEKMQ, per germline (reference sequence). V lost 3 bases and J lost 2; bases outside the gene matches: 2. The CDR3 loop spans 15 amino acids. DNA for the CDR3: TGTGCCAGCAGCTTGAGCGGGAGGACCTACAATGAGCAGTTCTTC. Protein: CASSLSGRTYNEQFF.

This clonotype was counted many times. The chain has TRBV6-2 or TRBV6-3 and TRBJ2-7; 7 nucleotides align to TRBD2. Germline V gene lookup returns CDR1 MNHEY and CDR2 SVGEGT. The CDR3 runs 12 residues. J was trimmed by 4 bases and V by 6 bases; bases with no gene match: 3. The CDR3 protein is CASRSGIYEQYF. The CDR3 DNA sequence: TGTGCCAGCAGGAGCGGGATTTACGAGCAGTACTTC.